This T cell receptor beta chain was sequenced for a study of tumor and adjacent non-tumor tissue in lung cancer. The library came from three nested PCR rounds adapted from ARM-PCR protocols. TCRdb called the multiplex PCR reads again in MiXCR, with one record for every CDR3 protein. Among more than 85,000 distinct CDR3 sequences listed, over 75% were seen once. This sample's RNA came from whole unsorted tissue. Findings and limits, study-wide: Normal lung showed higher cumulative top 100 clone frequency than tumor. Tumor tissue had significantly higher TCR diversity than normal lung.

About this clonotype itself: Its specificity is unknown. Since the CDR3 does not end with the conserved phenylalanine or tryptophan, this likely comes from a read error. Because the CDR3's place on the DNA is in doubt, the DNA is left out and the CDR3 is given as listed by TCRdb.

This sequence was found in a man aged 70 or older with non-small cell lung cancer. The material sequenced was lung tumor tissue.

The CDR3 region is CRAKGGGYTC. The V call is TRBV20-1, the J call TRBJ1-2. Germline-derived CDR1 and CDR2 are DFQATT and SNEGSKA (reference sequence). Including both end residues, the CDR3 is 10 amino acids long.